Following are 14 T cell receptor beta chains from one sample sequenced in a study of vaccination and CD4 T cells after COVID-19. Sequenced with the Oncomine TCR Beta short-read assay was DNA taken from cultured CD4+ T cells. TCRdb re-called the PCR reads through MiXCR, storing one row per CDR3 protein. Here the sample spans 4,500 to 5,500 distinct CDR3 sequences, roughly two fifths being singletons. Antigen specificity for these receptors is unknown. Treatment: 10-day PBMC culture with coronavirus spike peptide pools or control peptides (ViraFEST assay). Researchers collected the unexposed donor's CD4+ T cells before the COVID-19 pandemic (2011-2018). Sequenced sample: CD4+ T cells from blood, cultured in vitro. These receptors were obtained from a human donor in good health.

The CDR3 sequence is CSVDRGDYGYTF. CDR3 bases: TGCAGCGTTGACCGGGGGGATTATGGCTACACCTTC. This sequence joins TRBV29-1 and TRBJ1-2; D perhaps matches TRBD1 (5 bases). The CDR3 sequence is 12 residues long. V lost 3 bases and J lost 5, with 10 bases in between. CDR1 and CDR2 (germline): SQVTM, ANQGSEA.

The table lists this clonotype with a few counts. The rearrangement links TRBV4-1 to TRBJ1-6, with D hard to call. CDR3 length: 15 residues. V lost 0 bases, J lost 7 bases, and 10 bases lay in between. Germline loops: CDR1 MGHRA, CDR2 YSYEKL. The CDR3 region has the DNA TGCGCCAGCAGCCAAGAGGGCGAGCTAAATTCACCCCTCCACTTT. Its translation: CASSQEGELNSPLHF.

The genes are TRBV5-8 and TRBJ2-7; D possibly corresponds to TRBD1 (5 bases). The length of the CDR3 is 16 residues. Germline V gives CDR1 SGHTS, CDR2 YDEGEE. V was cut by 4 bases and J by 7 bases, with 24 bases left in between. The CDR3 protein is CASSPLTAQIIKEQYF. For the CDR3, the DNA is TGTGCCAGCAGCCCATTGACAGCCCAAATCATTAAAGAGCAGTACTTC. The full variable domain, rest sourced from reference TRBV5-8 and TRBJ2-7, is EAGVTQSPTHLIKTRGQQATLRCSPISGHTSVYWYQQALGLGLQFLLWYDEGEERNRGNFPPRFSGRQFPNYSSELNVNALELEDSALYLCASSPLTAQIIKEQYFGPGTRLTVT.

The chain recombines TRBV24-1 with TRBJ1-6, with a tentative D call TRBD1 (5 bases). Germline lookup yields CDR1 KGHDR and CDR2 SFDVKD. Trimming removed 8 bases from V and 7 bases from J, with 17 bases in between. CDR3 size: 15 residues. CDR3 sequence reads: CATTPQDRGNSPLHF. In nucleotides, the CDR3 is TGTGCCACCACCCCTCAAGACAGAGGGAATTCACCCCTCCACTTT.

In this sample, this clonotype turned up a few times. V is TRBV6-1 and J is TRBJ1-2; the D gene is possibly TRBD1 (6 bases). V was clipped by 5 bases and J by 10 bases, with 20 bases between them. The CDR3 totals 14 residues. Germline CDR1 and CDR2: MNHNS and SASEGT. In DNA, the CDR3 is TGTGCCAGCAGTATCGGAGGGGGGCGCCAGGACTACACCTTC. Translation gives CASSIGGGRQDYTF.

The sample holds one count of this clonotype. The gene calls are TRBV5-8 and TRBJ2-6; D possibly corresponds to TRBD1 (6 bases). With 4 bases removed from V and 0 bases from J, the gap between germline ends came to 17 bases. The CDR3 length is 18 residues. Germline CDR1 reads SGHTS; CDR2 reads YDEGEE. CDR3: CASSLGWDIFSGANVLTF. The CDR3, as DNA: TGTGCCAGCAGCCTAGGTTGGGACATATTCTCTGGGGCCAACGTCCTGACTTTC.

The V gene is TRBV21-1, the J gene TRBJ2-1; the tabulated D call, TRBD2, remains unverified against the DNA. TRBV21-1 is a pseudogene segment. The CDR3 totals 13 residues. The CDR3 sequence is CASPSGVYNEQFF. CDR3 sequence (DNA): TGTGCCAGCCCAAGCGGAGTTTACAATGAGCAGTTCTTC.

This clonotype was recorded a few times. The chain uses TRBV2 and TRBJ1-2; weak D call: TRBD1 (6 bases). This CDR3 has 13 amino acids. The germline gives CDR1 SNHLY, CDR2 FYNNEI. Trimming shortened V by 6 bases and J by 4 bases, and 12 bases separated the two germline ends. The CDR3 nucleotides read TGTGCCAGCAGCACGGGACACCCCTATGGCTACACCTTC. Its protein is CASSTGHPYGYTF.

This chain uses TRBV6-5 with TRBJ1-2, with D possibly being TRBD1 (5 bases). V gave up 2 bases and J gave up 0 bases, with 13 bases separating them. The CDR3 has 16 amino acids. Looked up from germline, CDR1 is MNHEY and CDR2 is SVGAGI. CDR3 sequence (DNA): TGTGCCAGCAGTTACCCAAGGGGATCTGCTAACTATGGCTACACCTTC. Translation gives CASSYPRGSANYGYTF.

The V call is TRBV20-1, the J call TRBJ2-2; TRBD2 agrees at 8 bases. Germline V gene lookup returns CDR1 DFQATT and CDR2 SNEGSKA (reference sequence). V gave up 0 bases and J gave up 3 bases; unmatched junction bases: 6. The CDR3 covers 16 residues. The CDR3 DNA reads as TGCAGTGCTAGAGATCTATCGGGGGGGGACACCGGGGAGCTGTTTTTT. It translates to CSARDLSGGDTGELFF.

This chain uses TRBV7-2 with TRBJ2-3, with 9 bases identical to TRBD1. The V segment lost 5 bases and the J segment 3 bases; nucleotides outside the gene matches: 6. The CDR3 runs to 15 residues. Looked up from germline, CDR1 is SGHTA and CDR2 is FQGNSA. This CDR3 is CASSPGTGRTDTQYF. In DNA form, the CDR3 reads TGTGCCAGCAGCCCTGGGACAGGGAGGACAGATACGCAGTATTTT.

The rearrangement uses TRBV11-2 and TRBJ1-2; the D gene is possibly TRBD1 (5 bases). From germline, CDR1 is SGHAT and CDR2 FQNNGV. Trimming took off 5 bases at V and 6 bases at J, with 16 bases between the two ends. The CDR3 length is 14 residues. The CDR3 protein is CASSQGRGENGYTF. The CDR3 DNA follows: TGTGCCAGCAGCCAAGGTCGGGGGGAAAATGGCTACACCTTC.

V usage is TRBV24-1 and J usage is TRBJ2-3; no reliable D call. The CDR3 sequence is 11 residues long. Germline CDR1 and CDR2: KGHDR and SFDVKD. V lost 5 bases and J lost 12, with 11 bases in between. The CDR3 protein is CATSGGDHQYF. CDR3 DNA: TGTGCCACCAGTGGAGGTGACCATCAGTATTTT.

CDR3 in DNA: TGTGCCAGCAGCTTGGCCGGGGATACAGGGGGCTCGGACGGCTACACCTTC. Encoded protein: CASSLAGDTGGSDGYTF. The chain uses TRBV7-3 and TRBJ1-2; the match to TRBD1 covers 9 bases. J lost 8 bases, V lost 3 bases, and 16 bases had no gene match. Germline V gene lookup returns CDR1 SGHTA and CDR2 FQGTGA. The CDR3 is 17 amino acids.